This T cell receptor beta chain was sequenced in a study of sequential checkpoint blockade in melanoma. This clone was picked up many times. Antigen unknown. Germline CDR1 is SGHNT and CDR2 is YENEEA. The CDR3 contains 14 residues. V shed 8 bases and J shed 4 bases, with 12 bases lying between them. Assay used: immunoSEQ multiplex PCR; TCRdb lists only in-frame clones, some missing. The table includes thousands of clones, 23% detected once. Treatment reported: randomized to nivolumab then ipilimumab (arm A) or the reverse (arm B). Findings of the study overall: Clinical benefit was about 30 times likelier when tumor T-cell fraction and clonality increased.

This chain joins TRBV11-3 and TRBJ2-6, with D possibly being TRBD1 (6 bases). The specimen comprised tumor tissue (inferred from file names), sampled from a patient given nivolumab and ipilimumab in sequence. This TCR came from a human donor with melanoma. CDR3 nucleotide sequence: TGTGCCAGCCAGGGGATGGAAGGGGCCAACGTCCTGACTTTC. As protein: CASQGMEGANVLTF.